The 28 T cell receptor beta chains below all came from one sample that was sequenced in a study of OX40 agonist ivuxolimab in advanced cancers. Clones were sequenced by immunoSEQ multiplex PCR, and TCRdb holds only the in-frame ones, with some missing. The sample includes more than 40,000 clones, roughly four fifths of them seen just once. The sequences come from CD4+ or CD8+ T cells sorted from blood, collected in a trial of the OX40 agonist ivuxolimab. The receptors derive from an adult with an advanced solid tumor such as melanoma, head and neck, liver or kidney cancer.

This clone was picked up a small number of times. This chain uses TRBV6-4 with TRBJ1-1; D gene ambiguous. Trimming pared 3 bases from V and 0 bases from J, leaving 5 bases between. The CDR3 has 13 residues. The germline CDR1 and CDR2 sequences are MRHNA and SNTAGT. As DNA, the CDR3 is TGTGCCAGCAGTGATCAGATGAACACTGAAGCTTTCTTT. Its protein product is CASSDQMNTEAFF.

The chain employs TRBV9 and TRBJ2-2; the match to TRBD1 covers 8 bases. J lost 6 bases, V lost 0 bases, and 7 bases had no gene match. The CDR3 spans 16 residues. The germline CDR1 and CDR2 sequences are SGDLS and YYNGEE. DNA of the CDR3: TGTGCCAGCAGCGTAGGGGCAGGGGGCAAAGCCGGGGAGCTGTTTTTT. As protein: CASSVGAGGKAGELFF. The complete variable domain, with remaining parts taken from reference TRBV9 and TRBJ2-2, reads DSGVTQTPKHLITATGQRVTLRCSPRSGDLSVYWYQQSLDQGLQFLIQYYNGEERAKGNILERFSAQQFPDLHSELNLSSLELGDSALYFCASSVGAGGKAGELFFGEGSRLTVL.

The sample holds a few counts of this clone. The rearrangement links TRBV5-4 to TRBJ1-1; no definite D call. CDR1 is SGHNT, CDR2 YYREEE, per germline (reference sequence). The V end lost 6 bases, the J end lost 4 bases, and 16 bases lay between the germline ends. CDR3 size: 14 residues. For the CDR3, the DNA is TGTGCCAGCACCCAGTGGGCGCGCCTCACTGAAGCTTTCTTT. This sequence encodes CASTQWARLTEAFF.

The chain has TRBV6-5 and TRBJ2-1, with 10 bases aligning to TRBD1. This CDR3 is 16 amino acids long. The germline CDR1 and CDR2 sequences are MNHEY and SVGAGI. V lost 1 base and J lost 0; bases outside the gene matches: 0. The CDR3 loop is CASSYWTGGSYNEQFF. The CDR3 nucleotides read TGTGCCAGCAGTTACTGGACAGGGGGCTCCTACAATGAGCAGTTCTTC.

The CDR3 DNA is TGTGCCAGTAGTACCCCCAGGGCCTGGGGCTACACCTTC. It specifies CASSTPRAWGYTF. The chain links TRBV19 to TRBJ1-2; D perhaps matches TRBD1 (5 bases). Trimming left V 4 bases short and J 8 bases short, with 14 bases between. CDR1 and CDR2 (germline): LNHDA, SQIVND (reference sequence). This CDR3 contains 13 residues.

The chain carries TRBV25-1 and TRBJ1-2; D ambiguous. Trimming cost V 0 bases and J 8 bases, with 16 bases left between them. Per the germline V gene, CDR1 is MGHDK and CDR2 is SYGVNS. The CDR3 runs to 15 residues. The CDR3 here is CASSEYMEGAKGYTF. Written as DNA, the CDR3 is TGTGCCAGCAGTGAATATATGGAGGGCGCCAAGGGCTACACCTTC.

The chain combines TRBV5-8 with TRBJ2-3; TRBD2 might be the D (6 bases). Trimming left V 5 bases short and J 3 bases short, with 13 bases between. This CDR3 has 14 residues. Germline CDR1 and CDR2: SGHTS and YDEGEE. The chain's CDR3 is CASRGRRATDTQYF. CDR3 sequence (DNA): TGTGCCAGCAGAGGTAGGAGGGCGACAGATACGCAGTATTTT.

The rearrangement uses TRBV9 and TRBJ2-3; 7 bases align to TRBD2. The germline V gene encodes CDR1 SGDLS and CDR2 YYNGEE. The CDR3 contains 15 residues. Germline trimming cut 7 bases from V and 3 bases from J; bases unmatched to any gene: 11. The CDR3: CASGGGMQPTDTQYF. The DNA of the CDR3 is TGTGCCAGCGGCGGGGGAATGCAACCGACAGATACGCAGTATTTT.

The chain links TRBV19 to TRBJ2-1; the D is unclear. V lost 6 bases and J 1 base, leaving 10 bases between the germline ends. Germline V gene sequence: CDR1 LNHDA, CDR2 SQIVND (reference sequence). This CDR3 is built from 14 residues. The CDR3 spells CASSPDPSYNEQFF. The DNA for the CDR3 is TGTGCCAGTAGCCCAGACCCGTCCTACAATGAGCAGTTCTTC.

CDR3 sequence: CASSPRPGTEAFF. CDR3 sequence (DNA): TGTGCCAGCTCACCTCGGCCGGGGACTGAAGCTTTCTTT. The chain recombines TRBV18 with TRBJ1-1; D is undetermined. V was shortened by 3 bases and J by 5 bases, with 10 bases between the two germline ends. The CDR3 sequence is 13 residues long. Germline CDR1 KGHSH, CDR2 LQKENI.

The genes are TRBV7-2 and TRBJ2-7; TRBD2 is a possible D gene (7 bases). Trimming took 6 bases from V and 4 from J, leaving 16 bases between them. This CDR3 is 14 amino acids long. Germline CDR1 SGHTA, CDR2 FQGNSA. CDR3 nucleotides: TGTGCCAGCAGGGGAAATGGGGGGGCTTACGAGCAGTACTTC. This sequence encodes CASRGNGGAYEQYF.

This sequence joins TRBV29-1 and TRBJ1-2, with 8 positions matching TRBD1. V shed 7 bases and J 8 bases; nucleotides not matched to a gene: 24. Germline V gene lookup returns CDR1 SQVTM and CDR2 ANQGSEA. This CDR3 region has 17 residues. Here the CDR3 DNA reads TGCAGCGCCTACGACCGGTCCGACAGGGGAACGTCAAGAGGCTACACCTTC. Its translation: CSAYDRSDRGTSRGYTF.

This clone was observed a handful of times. DNA of the CDR3: TGTGCCAGCAGTCACCAAGGGTACGGGGAGCTGTTTTTT. Its protein product is CASSHQGYGELFF. V usage is TRBV6-1 and J usage is TRBJ2-2; D unresolved. The CDR3 spans 13 residues. V lost 5 bases and J 7 bases, leaving 11 bases between the germline ends. CDR1 is MNHNS, CDR2 SASEGT, per germline.

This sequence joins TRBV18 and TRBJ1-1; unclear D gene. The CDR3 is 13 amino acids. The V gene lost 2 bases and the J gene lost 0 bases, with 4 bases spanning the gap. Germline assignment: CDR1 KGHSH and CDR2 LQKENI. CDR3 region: CASSPGLNTEAFF. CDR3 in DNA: TGTGCCAGCTCACCAGGGTTGAACACTGAAGCTTTCTTT.

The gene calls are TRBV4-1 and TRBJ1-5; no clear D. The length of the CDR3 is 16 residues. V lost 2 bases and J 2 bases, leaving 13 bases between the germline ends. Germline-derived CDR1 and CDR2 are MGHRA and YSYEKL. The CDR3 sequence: CASSQLLQAGNQPQHF. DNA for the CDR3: TGCGCCAGCAGCCAATTACTCCAAGCGGGCAATCAGCCCCAGCATTTT.

The CDR3 reads CASSYSLRTGGTLHF. The CDR3, as DNA: TGTGCCAGCAGTTACTCCCTCCGGACAGGGGGGACCCTCCACTTT. The chain employs TRBV6-5 and TRBJ1-6; TRBD1 matches at 10 bases. J was trimmed by 14 bases and V by 0 bases; bases with no gene match: 7. The CDR3 is 15 residues long. Looked up from germline, CDR1 is MNHEY and CDR2 is SVGAGI.

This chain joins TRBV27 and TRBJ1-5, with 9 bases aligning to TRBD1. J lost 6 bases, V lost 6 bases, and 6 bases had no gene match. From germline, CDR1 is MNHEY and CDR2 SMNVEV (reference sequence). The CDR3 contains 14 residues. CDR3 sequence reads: CASSRGQGTQPQHF. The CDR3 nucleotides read TGTGCCAGCAGCCGGGGACAGGGTACTCAGCCCCAGCATTTT.

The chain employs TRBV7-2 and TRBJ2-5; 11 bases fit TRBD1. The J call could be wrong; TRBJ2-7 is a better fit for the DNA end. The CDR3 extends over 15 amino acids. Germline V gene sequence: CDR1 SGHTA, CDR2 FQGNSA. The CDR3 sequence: CASRPSGTGGYEQYF. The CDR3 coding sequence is TGTGCCAGCAGACCATCCGGGACAGGGGGCTACGAGCAGTACTTC.

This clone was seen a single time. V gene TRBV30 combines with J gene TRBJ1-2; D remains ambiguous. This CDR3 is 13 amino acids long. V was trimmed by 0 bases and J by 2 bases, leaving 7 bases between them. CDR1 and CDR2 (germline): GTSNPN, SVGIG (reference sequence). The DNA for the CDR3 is TGTGCCTGGAGTGTACTACCAAACTATGGCTACACCTTC. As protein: CAWSVLPNYGYTF.

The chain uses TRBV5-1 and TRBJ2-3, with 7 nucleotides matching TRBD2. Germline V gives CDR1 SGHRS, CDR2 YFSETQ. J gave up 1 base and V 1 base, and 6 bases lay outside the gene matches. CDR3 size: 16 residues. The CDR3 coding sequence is TGCGCCAGCAGCTTGAGAGCGGGACGGGGCACAGATACGCAGTATTTT. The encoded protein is CASSLRAGRGTDTQYF.

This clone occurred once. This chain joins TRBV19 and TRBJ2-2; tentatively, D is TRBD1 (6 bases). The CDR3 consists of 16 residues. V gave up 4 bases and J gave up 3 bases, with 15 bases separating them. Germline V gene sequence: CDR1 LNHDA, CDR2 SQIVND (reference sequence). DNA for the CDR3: TGTGCCAGTAGTAGGAAAGGGGGAGAATACACCGGGGAGCTGTTTTTT. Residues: CASSRKGGEYTGELFF.

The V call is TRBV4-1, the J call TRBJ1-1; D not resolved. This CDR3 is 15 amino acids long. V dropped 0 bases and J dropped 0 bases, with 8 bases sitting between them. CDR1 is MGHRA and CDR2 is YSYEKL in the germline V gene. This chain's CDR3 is CASSQDPGLNTEAFF. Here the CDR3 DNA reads TGCGCCAGCAGCCAAGATCCTGGGCTGAACACTGAAGCTTTCTTT.

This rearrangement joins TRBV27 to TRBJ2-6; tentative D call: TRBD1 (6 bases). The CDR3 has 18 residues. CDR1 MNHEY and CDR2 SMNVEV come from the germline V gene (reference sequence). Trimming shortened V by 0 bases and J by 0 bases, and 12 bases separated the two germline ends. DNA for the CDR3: TGTGCCAGCAGTTTATCCTGGACAGCATACTCTGGGGCCAACGTCCTGACTTTC. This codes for CASSLSWTAYSGANVLTF.

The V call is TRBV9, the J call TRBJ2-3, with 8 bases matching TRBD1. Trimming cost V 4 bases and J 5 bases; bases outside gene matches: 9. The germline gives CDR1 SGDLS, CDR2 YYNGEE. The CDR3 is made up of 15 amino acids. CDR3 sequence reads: CASSMKDRAEDTQYF. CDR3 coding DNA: TGTGCCAGCAGCATGAAGGACAGGGCGGAAGATACGCAGTATTTT. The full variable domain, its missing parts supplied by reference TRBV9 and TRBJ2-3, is DSGVTQTPKHLITATGQRVTLRCSPRSGDLSVYWYQQSLDQGLQFLIQYYNGEERAKGNILERFSAQQFPDLHSELNLSSLELGDSALYFCASSMKDRAEDTQYFGPGTRLTVL.

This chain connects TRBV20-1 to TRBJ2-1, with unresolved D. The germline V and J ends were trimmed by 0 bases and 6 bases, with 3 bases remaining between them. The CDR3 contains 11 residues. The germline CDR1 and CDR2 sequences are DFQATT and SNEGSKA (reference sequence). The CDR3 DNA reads TGCAGTGCTAGAGAACCCAATGAGCAGTTCTTC. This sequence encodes CSAREPNEQFF.

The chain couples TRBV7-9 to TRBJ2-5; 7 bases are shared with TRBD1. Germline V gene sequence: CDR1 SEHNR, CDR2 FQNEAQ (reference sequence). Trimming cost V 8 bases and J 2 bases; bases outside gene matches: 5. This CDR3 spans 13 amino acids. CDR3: CASGTVLQETQYF. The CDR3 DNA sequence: TGTGCCAGCGGGACAGTTTTACAAGAGACCCAGTACTTC.

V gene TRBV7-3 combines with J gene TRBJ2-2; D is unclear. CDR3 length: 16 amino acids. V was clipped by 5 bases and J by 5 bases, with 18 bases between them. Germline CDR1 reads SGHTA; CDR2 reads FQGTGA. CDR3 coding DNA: TGTGCCAGCAGCCGCTCCCTCCTATCTCGGACCGGGGAGCTGTTTTTT. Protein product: CASSRSLLSRTGELFF.

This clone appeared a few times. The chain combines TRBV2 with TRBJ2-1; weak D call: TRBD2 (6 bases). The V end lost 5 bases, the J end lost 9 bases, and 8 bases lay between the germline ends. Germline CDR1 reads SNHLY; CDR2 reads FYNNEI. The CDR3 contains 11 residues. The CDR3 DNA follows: TGTGCCAGCAGTTTAGCGGTTGAGCAGTTCTTC. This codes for CASSLAVEQFF.